This T cell receptor (beta chain) was observed in a study of neurological immune-mediated disorders. Study results and limitations: One cluster of related CDR3 sequences contained, by phylogenetic grouping, the repertoires of 18 of 34 multiple sclerosis patients and formed a possible signature. None of the CDR3 amino acid sequences of expanded clones recurred across subjects, suggesting private repertoires in all groups.

2 million PBMCs stored at -80 C were the source of the unsorted libraries. At least ten counts were recorded for this clonotype. Antigen: not known. V was shortened by 3 bases and J by 5 bases, with 7 bases between the two germline ends. CDR3 length equals 11 residues. The V gene's germline CDR1 is DFQATT and CDR2 SNEGSKA (reference sequence). cDNA was made by 5'RACE with 10-nucleotide random UMIs. TCRdb reprocessed the 5' RACE reads with MiXCR, giving one entry per CDR3 protein. The sample lists around 65,000 distinct CDR3 sequences; roughly 5% were seen once. The chain carries TRBV20-1 and TRBJ1-2; tentative D call: TRBD1 (5 bases). Sequenced input: PBMCs. This sequence originates from a human donor with multiple sclerosis. The donor label of this sample is uncertain. The CDR3 sequence is CSASPGYGYTF. Written as DNA, the CDR3 is TGCAGTGCTAGCCCAGGGTATGGCTACACCTTC.